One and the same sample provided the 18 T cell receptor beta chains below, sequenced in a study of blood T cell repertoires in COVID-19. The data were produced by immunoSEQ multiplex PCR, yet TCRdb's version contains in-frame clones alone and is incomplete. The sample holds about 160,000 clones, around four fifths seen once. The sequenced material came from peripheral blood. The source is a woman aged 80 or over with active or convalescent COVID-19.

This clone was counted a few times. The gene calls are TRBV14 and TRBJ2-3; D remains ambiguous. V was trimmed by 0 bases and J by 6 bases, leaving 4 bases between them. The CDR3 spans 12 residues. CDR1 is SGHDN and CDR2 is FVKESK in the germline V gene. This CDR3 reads CASSQDPDTQYF. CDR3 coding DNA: TGTGCCAGCAGCCAAGATCCTGATACGCAGTATTTT.

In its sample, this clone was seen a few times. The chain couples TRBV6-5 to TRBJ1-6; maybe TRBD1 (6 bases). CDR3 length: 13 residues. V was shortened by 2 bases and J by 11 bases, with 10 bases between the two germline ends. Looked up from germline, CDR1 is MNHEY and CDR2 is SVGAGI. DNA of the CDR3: TGTGCCAGCAGTTACAAGGGGGTAGCACCCCTCCACTTT. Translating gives CASSYKGVAPLHF.

The CDR3 is CASGRGSQGNTEAFF. The CDR3 DNA follows: TGTGCCAGCGGAAGGGGCTCACAGGGGAACACTGAAGCTTTCTTT. The chain couples TRBV2 to TRBJ1-1; D may be TRBD1 (6 bases). V lost 8 bases and J 1 base, leaving 17 bases between the germline ends. The CDR3 contains 15 residues. Germline V CDR1 and CDR2: SNHLY, FYNNEI. Full variable domain (missing parts from reference TRBV2 and TRBJ1-1): EPEVTQTPSHQVTQMGQEVILRCVPISNHLYFYWYRQILGQKVEFLVSFYNNEISEKSEIFDDQFSVERPDGSNFTLKIRSTKLEDSAMYFCASGRGSQGNTEAFFGQGTRLTVV.

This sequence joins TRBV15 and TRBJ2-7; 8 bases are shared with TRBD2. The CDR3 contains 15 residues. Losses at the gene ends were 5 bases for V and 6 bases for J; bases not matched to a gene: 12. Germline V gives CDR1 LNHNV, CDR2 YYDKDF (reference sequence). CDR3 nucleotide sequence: TGTGCCACCAGCTCCGGGGGGGCTAGGATGAGCGAGCAGTACTTC. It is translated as CATSSGGARMSEQYF.

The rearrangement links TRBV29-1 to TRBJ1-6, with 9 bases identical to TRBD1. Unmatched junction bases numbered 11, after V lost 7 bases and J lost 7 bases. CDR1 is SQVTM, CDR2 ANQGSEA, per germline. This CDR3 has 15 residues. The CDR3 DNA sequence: TGCAGCGCACAGCTACAGGGGGCTGGGAATTCACCCCTCCACTTT. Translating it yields CSAQLQGAGNSPLHF.

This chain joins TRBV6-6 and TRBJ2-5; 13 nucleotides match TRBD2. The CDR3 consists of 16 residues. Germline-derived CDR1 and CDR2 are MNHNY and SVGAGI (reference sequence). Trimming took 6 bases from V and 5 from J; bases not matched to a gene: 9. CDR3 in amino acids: CASRRTSGGSEETQYF. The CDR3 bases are TGTGCCAGCAGGCGGACTAGCGGGGGTTCGGAGGAGACCCAGTACTTC.

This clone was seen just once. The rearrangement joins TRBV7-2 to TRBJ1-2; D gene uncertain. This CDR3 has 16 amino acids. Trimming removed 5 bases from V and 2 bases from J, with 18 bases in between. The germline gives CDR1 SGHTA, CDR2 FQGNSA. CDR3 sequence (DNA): TGTGCCAGCAGCCCAGCGATATTAACGTCAAACTATGGCTACACCTTC. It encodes CASSPAILTSNYGYTF.

For the CDR3, the DNA is TGTGCCAGCAGTTACGACGTGGGAGGGGAAGAGACCCAGTACTTC. Its protein is CASSYDVGGEETQYF. The rearrangement uses TRBV6-5 and TRBJ2-5; the match to TRBD2 covers 7 bases. This CDR3 has 15 amino acids. Trimming cost V 2 bases and J 3 bases; bases outside gene matches: 6. Germline CDR1 MNHEY, CDR2 SVGAGI.

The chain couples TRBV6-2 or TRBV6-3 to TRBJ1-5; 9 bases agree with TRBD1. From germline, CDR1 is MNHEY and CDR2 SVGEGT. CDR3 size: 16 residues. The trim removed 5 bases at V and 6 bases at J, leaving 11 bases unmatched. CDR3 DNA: TGTGCCAGCAGTCAACACCGGGACAGGGATGGTCAGCCCCAGCATTTT. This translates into CASSQHRDRDGQPQHF.

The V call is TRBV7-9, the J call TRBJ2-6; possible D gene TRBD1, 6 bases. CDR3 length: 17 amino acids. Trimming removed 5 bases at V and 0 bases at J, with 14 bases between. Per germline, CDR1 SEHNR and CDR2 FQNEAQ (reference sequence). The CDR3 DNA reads TGTGCCAGCAGCCGCCATATGACAGGCTCTGGGGCCAACGTCCTGACTTTC. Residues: CASSRHMTGSGANVLTF.

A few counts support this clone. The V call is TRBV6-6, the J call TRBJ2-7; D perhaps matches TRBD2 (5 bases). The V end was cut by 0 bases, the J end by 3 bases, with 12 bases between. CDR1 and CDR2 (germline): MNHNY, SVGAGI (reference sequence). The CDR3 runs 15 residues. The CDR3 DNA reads TGTGCCAGCAGTTACTCGATCGCCGGGAACTACGAGCAGTACTTC. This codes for CASSYSIAGNYEQYF.

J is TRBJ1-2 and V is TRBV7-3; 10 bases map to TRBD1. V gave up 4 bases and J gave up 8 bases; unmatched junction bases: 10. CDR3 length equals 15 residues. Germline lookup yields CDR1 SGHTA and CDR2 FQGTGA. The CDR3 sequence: CASSYSGTGVRGYTF. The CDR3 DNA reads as TGTGCCAGCAGCTACTCCGGGACAGGGGTGAGAGGCTACACCTTC.

The CDR3 region has the DNA TGTGCCAGCAGTTACAGCACAGGGGACAACTATGGCTACACCTTC. This translates into CASSYSTGDNYGYTF. The chain employs TRBV6-6 and TRBJ1-2, with 7 bases fitting TRBD1. The trim removed 2 bases at V and 2 bases at J, leaving 5 bases unmatched. This CDR3 region has 15 residues. The V gene's germline CDR1 is MNHNY and CDR2 SVGAGI (reference sequence).

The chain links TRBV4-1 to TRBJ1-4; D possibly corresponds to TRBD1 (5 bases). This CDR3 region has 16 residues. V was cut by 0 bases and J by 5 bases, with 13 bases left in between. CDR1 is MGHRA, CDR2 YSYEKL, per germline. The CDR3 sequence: CASSQEWARVNEKLFF. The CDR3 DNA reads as TGCGCCAGCAGCCAAGAATGGGCCAGGGTCAATGAAAAACTGTTTTTT.

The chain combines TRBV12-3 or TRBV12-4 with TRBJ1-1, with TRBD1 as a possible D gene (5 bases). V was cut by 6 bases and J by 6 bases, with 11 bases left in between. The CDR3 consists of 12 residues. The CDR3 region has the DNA TGTGCCAGCAGCCGAGCGGGGGCTGAAGCTTTCTTT. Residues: CASSRAGAEAFF.

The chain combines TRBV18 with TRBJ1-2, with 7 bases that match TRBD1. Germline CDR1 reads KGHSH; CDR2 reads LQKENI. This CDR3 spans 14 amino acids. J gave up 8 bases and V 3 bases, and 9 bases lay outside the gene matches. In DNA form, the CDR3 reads TGTGCCAGCTCACCGCCGACAGGGCCGGTCGGCTACACCTTC. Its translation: CASSPPTGPVGYTF.

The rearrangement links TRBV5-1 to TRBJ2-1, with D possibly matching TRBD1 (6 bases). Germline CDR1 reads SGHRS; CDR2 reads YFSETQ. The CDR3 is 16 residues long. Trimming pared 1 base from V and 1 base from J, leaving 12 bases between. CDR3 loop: CASSLQQGYSYNEQFF. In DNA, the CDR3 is TGCGCCAGCAGCTTGCAACAGGGTTATTCCTACAATGAGCAGTTCTTC.

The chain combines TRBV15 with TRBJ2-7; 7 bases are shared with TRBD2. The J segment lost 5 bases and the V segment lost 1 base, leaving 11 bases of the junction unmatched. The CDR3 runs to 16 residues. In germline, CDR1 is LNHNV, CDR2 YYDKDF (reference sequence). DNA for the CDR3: TGTGCCACCAGCAGAGTAAAGCGGCAGGGAGGGCACGAGCAGTACTTC. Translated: CATSRVKRQGGHEQYF.